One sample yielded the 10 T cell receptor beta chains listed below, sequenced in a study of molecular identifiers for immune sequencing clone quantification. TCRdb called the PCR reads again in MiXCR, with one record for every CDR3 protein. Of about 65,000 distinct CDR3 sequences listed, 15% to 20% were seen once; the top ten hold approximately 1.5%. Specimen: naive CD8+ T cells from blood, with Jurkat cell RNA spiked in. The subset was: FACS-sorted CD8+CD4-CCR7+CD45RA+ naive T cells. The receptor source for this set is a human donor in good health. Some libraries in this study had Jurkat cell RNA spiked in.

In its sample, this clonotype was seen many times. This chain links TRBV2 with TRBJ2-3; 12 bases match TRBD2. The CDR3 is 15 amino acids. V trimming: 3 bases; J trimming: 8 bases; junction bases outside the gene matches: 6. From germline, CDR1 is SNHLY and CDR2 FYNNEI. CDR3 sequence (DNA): TGTGCCAGCAGTGATAGACTAGCGGGAGTCCCTACGCAGTATTTT. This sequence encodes CASSDRLAGVPTQYF.

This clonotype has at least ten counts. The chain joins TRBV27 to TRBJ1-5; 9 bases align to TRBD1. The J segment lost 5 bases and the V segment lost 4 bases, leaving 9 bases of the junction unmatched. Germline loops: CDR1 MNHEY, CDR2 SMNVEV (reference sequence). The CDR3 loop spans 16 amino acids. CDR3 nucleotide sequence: TGTGCCAGCAGTTCAATACAGGGGGCGCGGGATCAGCCCCAGCATTTT. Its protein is CASSSIQGARDQPQHF.

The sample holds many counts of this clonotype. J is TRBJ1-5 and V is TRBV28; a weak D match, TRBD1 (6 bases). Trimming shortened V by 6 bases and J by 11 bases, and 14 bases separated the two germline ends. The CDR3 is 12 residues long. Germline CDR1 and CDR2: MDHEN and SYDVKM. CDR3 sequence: CASREDRQAQHF. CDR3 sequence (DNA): TGTGCCAGCAGGGAAGACAGGCAAGCCCAGCATTTT.

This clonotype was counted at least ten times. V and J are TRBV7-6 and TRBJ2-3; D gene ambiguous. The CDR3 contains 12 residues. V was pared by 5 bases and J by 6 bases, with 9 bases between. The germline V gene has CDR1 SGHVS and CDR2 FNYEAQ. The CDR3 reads CASSPWSDTQYF. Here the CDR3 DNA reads TGTGCCAGCAGCCCTTGGTCGGATACGCAGTATTTT.

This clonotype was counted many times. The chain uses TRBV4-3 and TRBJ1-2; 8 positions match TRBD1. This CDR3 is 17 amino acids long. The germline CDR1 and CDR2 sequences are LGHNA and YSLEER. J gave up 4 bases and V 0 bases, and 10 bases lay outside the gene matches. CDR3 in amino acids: CASSQEVPRGLGYGYTF. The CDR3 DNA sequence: TGCGCCAGCAGCCAAGAAGTCCCCAGGGGGCTCGGCTATGGCTACACCTTC.

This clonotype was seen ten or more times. In nucleotides, the CDR3 is TGTGCCAGCAGTTTATCAGGGGCCTACGAGCAGTACTTC. Amino acids: CASSLSGAYEQYF. The chain is built from TRBV27 and TRBJ2-7; D is perhaps TRBD1 (5 bases). Trimming shortened V by 0 bases and J by 2 bases, and 5 bases separated the two germline ends. Germline CDR1 and CDR2: MNHEY and SMNVEV (reference sequence). This CDR3 is built from 13 residues.

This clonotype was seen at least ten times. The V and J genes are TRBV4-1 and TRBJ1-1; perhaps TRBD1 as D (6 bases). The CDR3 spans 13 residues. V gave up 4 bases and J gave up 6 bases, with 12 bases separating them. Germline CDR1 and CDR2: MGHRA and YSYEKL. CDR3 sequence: CASSLISGAEAFF. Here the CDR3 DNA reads TGCGCCAGCAGCCTCATCTCAGGGGCTGAAGCTTTCTTT.

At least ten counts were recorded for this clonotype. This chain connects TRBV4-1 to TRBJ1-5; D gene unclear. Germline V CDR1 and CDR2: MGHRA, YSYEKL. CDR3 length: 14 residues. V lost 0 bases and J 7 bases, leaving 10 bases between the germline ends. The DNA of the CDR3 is TGCGCCAGCAGCCAAGAATTGAAGGGCCAGCCCCAGCATTTT. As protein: CASSQELKGQPQHF.

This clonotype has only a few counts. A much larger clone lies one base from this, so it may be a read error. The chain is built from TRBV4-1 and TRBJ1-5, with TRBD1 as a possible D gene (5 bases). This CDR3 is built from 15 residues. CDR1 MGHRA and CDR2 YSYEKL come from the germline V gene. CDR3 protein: CASGQVRERGEPQHF. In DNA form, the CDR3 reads TGCGCCAGCGGCCAAGTCCGAGAACGAGGGGAGCCCCAGCATTTT.

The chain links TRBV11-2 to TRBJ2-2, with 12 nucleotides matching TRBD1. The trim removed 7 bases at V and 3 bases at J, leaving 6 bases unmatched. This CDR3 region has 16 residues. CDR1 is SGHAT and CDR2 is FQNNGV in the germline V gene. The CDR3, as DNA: TGTGCCAGCACCGCGGGACAGGGGGCTTACACCGGGGAGCTGTTTTTT. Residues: CASTAGQGAYTGELFF.